The 8 T cell receptor beta chains given below trace back to one sample, sequenced in a study of shared clonotypes between healthy human individuals. Profiled with immunoSEQ multiplex PCR; TCRdb holds only in-frame clones, not every one. The top ten hold 0.13% to 0.15% of the sample, which has 2 million to 3 million clones, over 85% seen once. Sequences were obtained from naive CD4+ T cells sorted from blood. Subset here: CD45RA+ positively selected. These receptor sequences come from a man in his late teens or twenties in good health.

This clone was found a few times. This specimen includes other DNA sequences encoding the same CDR3. This chain uses TRBV30 with TRBJ1-5; D is undetermined. Germline V gives CDR1 GTSNPN, CDR2 SVGIG (reference sequence). The CDR3 loop spans 13 amino acids. V dropped 3 bases and J dropped 2 bases, with 8 bases sitting between them. CDR3 residues: CAWSSTGNQPQHF. DNA of the CDR3: TGTGCCTGGAGCTCCACTGGCAATCAGCCCCAGCATTTT.

This clone was recorded once. The chain recombines TRBV7-2 with TRBJ1-2; D might be TRBD1 (5 bases). CDR3 length equals 14 residues. Germline loops: CDR1 SGHTA, CDR2 FQGNSA. V was clipped by 3 bases and J by 6 bases, with 14 bases between them. The CDR3 region is CASSLAGQIHGYTF. The CDR3 DNA is TGTGCCAGCAGCTTGGCAGGGCAAATTCATGGCTACACCTTC.

The chain is built from TRBV5-1 and TRBJ2-6; 11 bases are a match to TRBD1. The V gene end was trimmed by 1 base and the J gene end by 2 bases; junction bases not matched to a gene: 2. CDR1 SGHRS and CDR2 YFSETQ come from the germline V gene. The CDR3 extends over 17 amino acids. CDR3 sequence: CASSLLGQGAGANVLTF. DNA of the CDR3: TGCGCCAGCAGCTTGTTGGGACAGGGGGCTGGGGCCAACGTCCTGACTTTC.

The rearrangement joins TRBV2 to TRBJ1-4; 7 bases match TRBD1. The germline V gene encodes CDR1 SNHLY and CDR2 FYNNEI. V was clipped by 5 bases and J by 0 bases; unmatched bases: 3. The CDR3 consists of 15 residues. CDR3: CASSRDSATNEKLFF. CDR3 bases: TGTGCCAGCAGTAGGGACAGTGCAACTAATGAAAAACTGTTTTTT.

The V gene is TRBV9, the J gene TRBJ2-1, with D perhaps TRBD2 (5 bases). Germline CDR1 SGDLS, CDR2 YYNGEE. The V end was cut by 3 bases, the J end by 3 bases, with 16 bases between. This CDR3 spans 16 amino acids. The DNA of the CDR3 is TGTGCCAGCAGCGGCCCTCGGGGTACCAACTACAATGAGCAGTTCTTC. It is translated as CASSGPRGTNYNEQFF.

This clone was counted a single time. Other DNA sequences in the same sample also yield this CDR3. The V and J genes are TRBV18 and TRBJ1-1; no firm D call. Germline-derived CDR1 and CDR2 are KGHSH and LQKENI. CDR3 length: 11 residues. Between the trimmed V and J ends, which lost 3 bases and 5 bases, there was a span of 4 bases. The CDR3 protein is CASSPQTEAFF. The CDR3 nucleotides read TGTGCCAGCTCACCGCAGACTGAAGCTTTCTTT.

V and J are TRBV6-6 and TRBJ2-7, with D unresolved. Trimming removed 6 bases from V and 2 bases from J, with 20 bases in between. In germline, CDR1 is MNHNY, CDR2 SVGAGI (reference sequence). This CDR3 has 16 amino acids. The CDR3 protein is CASRPAARSLAYEQYF. In DNA, the CDR3 is TGTGCCAGCAGGCCTGCCGCAAGGTCCCTCGCCTACGAGCAGTACTTC.

A word on this clone: Distinct nucleotide sequences in the sample also encode this CDR3. The chain has TRBV6-5 and TRBJ2-7; D tentatively fits TRBD1 or TRBD2 (5 bases each). This CDR3 spans 12 amino acids. V dropped 6 bases and J dropped 1 base, with 7 bases sitting between them. Germline CDR1 reads MNHEY; CDR2 reads SVGAGI. The CDR3 region is CASRRGSYEQYF. The CDR3, as DNA: TGTGCCAGCAGGAGGGGATCCTACGAGCAGTACTTC.